This T cell receptor beta chain emerged from a study of shared clonotypes between healthy human individuals. There are many counts of this clone. Its target is unknown. Trimming took off 5 bases at V and 1 base at J, with 11 bases between the two ends. The germline gives CDR1 SGHAT, CDR2 FQNNGV. There are 14 residues in the CDR3. Only in-frame clones appear in the TCRdb table, and some are missing; sequencing was by immunoSEQ multiplex PCR. Of 500,000 to 650,000 clones in the sample, roughly 79% are singletons; the top ten hold 12%. Those who donated were healthy HIV-negative adults, with no recent acute infections or vaccinations reported. About 83 million PBMCs served as the genomic DNA source for unsorted samples. Findings of the study overall: Donors were few, which limited the genetic and exposure-history diversity represented.

This receptor was obtained from a woman between 40 and 50 years old in good health. Some clones in this sample may be carry-over from other donors' samples. Sample: PBMCs. This chain uses TRBV11-2 with TRBJ1-1; D possibly corresponds to TRBD1 (6 bases). This CDR3 is CASSRWTENTEAFF. The CDR3 DNA is TGTGCCAGCAGCCGATGGACAGAGAACACTGAAGCTTTCTTT.